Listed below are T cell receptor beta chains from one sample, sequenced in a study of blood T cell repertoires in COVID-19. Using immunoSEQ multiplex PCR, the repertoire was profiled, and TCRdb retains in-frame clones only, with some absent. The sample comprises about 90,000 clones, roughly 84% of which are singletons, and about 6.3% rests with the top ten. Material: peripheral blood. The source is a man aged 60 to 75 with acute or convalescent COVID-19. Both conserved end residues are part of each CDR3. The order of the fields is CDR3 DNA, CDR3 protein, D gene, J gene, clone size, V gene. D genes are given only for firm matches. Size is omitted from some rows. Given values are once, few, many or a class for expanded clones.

TGTGCCAGCAGCCAAGCAGGACAGTCCCCCTATGGCTACACCTTC,CASSQAGQSPYGYTF,.,TRBJ1-2,.,TRBV3-1/TRBV3-2
TGTGCCAGCAGTTCCACTGACTACGAGCAGTACTTC,CASSSTDYEQYF,.,TRBJ2-7,.,TRBV12-3/TRBV12-4
TGTGCCAGCAGCTTGATGTCCGGGTACAATGAGCAGTTCTTC,CASSLMSGYNEQFF,.,TRBJ2-1,.,TRBV5-4
TGTGCCAGCAGCCTCTACTACGAGCAGTACTTC,CASSLYYEQYF,.,TRBJ2-7,few,TRBV11-2
TGTGCCAGCAGCATGGAGGGGGCGGTTTCCGGGGAGCTGTTTTTT,CASSMEGAVSGELFF,.,TRBJ2-2,once,TRBV2
TGCAGCGTCGCCGGGGGTATGAGAGACAGGGATGGAAACACCATATATTTT,CSVAGGMRDRDGNTIYF,TRBD1,TRBJ1-3,.,TRBV29-1
TGTGCCAGCAGTCCCAAAGGAGATGGCTACACCTTC,CASSPKGDGYTF,.,TRBJ1-2,.,TRBV3-1/TRBV3-2
TGTGCCAGCAGTTACTCCGACAGGGTACTTTATGGCTACACCTTC,CASSYSDRVLYGYTF,TRBD1,TRBJ1-2,.,TRBV6-5
TGCGCCAGCAGCCAAGGGACAGAAGACTTCTATAATTCACCCCTCCACTTT,CASSQGTEDFYNSPLHF,.,TRBJ1-6,once,TRBV4-3
TGCAGCGTCACCGCCGGGACAGCTAATGAAAAACTGTTTTTT,CSVTAGTANEKLFF,TRBD1,TRBJ1-4,.,TRBV29-1
TGTGCCAGCAGCTTGAGCGGGCACAAAACTAACTATGGCTACACCTTC,CASSLSGHKTNYGYTF,.,TRBJ1-2,once,TRBV5-4
TGTGCCTGGGGCAGGGGCGACCCTGGCGGCTACACCTTC,CAWGRGDPGGYTF,.,TRBJ1-2,.,TRBV30
TGTGCCAGCAGCCGACAGGGATACGAGCAGTACTTC,CASSRQGYEQYF,TRBD1,TRBJ2-7,.,TRBV12-3/TRBV12-4
TGTGCCAGCTCACCTTCTACGGGGGGAAGAGGAAACACCATATATTTT,CASSPSTGGRGNTIYF,.,TRBJ1-3,.,TRBV18
TGTGCCAGCAGTGTCGGGACAAGCAATCAGCCCCAGCATTTT,CASSVGTSNQPQHF,.,TRBJ1-5,.,TRBV6-2/TRBV6-3
TGTGCCTGGAGGGGACAGGGGAATGGAAGGCCCCAGCATTTT,CAWRGQGNGRPQHF,TRBD1,TRBJ1-5,.,TRBV30
TGTGCCAGTAACGGTAGGGGTTCACCCCTCCACTTT,CASNGRGSPLHF,.,TRBJ1-6,.,TRBV19
TGTGCCAGCAGCTTAGCGAATCCAGGGAATGCATATGGCTACACCTTC,CASSLANPGNAYGYTF,.,TRBJ1-2,.,TRBV7-8
TGTGCCAGCGTCCCGGGAGGACAGCTCTATGGCTACACCTTC,CASVPGGQLYGYTF,.,TRBJ1-2,.,TRBV5-6
TGTGCCAGCAGTTTAGTCGGGGGAATGAACACTGAAGCTTTCTTT,CASSLVGGMNTEAFF,.,TRBJ1-1,once,TRBV27
TGTGCCATCAGTGAGGACACATATCAGCCCCAGCATTTT,CAISEDTYQPQHF,.,TRBJ1-5,.,TRBV10-3
TGTGCCAGCAGCTTAGGGGGGGGGACAGGGAACACTGAAGCTTTCTTT,CASSLGGGTGNTEAFF,TRBD1,TRBJ1-1,.,TRBV7-6
TGTGCCAGCAGCGTAGAAGGCGAGGGCACCGGGGAGCTGTTTTTT,CASSVEGEGTGELFF,.,TRBJ2-2,.,TRBV9
TGTGCCAGCAGCGTCAGACAGGGGGCAGGGACTGAAGCTTTCTTT,CASSVRQGAGTEAFF,TRBD1,TRBJ1-1,.,TRBV9
TGTGCCAGCGGAATGGGACAGGGGGTCTATGGCTACACCTTC,CASGMGQGVYGYTF,TRBD1,TRBJ1-2,.,TRBV7-2
TGTGCCAGCACCCTAAACACTGAAGCTTTCTTT,CASTLNTEAFF,.,TRBJ1-1,.,TRBV12-3/TRBV12-4
TGTGCCATCAGTGTCGGTTCCACTCGCTCCTACAATGAGCAGTTCTTC,CAISVGSTRSYNEQFF,.,TRBJ2-1,.,TRBV10-3
TGTGCCAGCAGCCAAGCTACAGGGGTCCTGAACACTGAAGCTTTCTTT,CASSQATGVLNTEAFF,TRBD1,TRBJ1-1,.,TRBV3-1/TRBV3-2
TGTGCCAGCAGTTACGGGGCGTCGGGCTATGGCTACACCTTC,CASSYGASGYGYTF,.,TRBJ1-2,.,TRBV6-5
TGTGCCAGCAGCTCGGGACAGGGCTATGGCTACACCTTC,CASSSGQGYGYTF,TRBD1,TRBJ1-2,.,TRBV7-3
TGCGCCAGCAGCCTCAGGGGTTCAACTGAAGCTTTCTTT,CASSLRGSTEAFF,.,TRBJ1-1,.,TRBV4-3
TGTGCCAGCAGTAACCGGGACAGGGGTGACTATGGCTACACCTTC,CASSNRDRGDYGYTF,TRBD1,TRBJ1-2,.,TRBV6-6
TGTGCCAGTAGGCGCGGGACAGGCGGCGCTTTCTTT,CASRRGTGGAFF,TRBD1,TRBJ1-1,once,TRBV19
TGTGCCAGCAGCCTCGGGACACAGAGCTCCTATAATTCACCCCTCCACTTT,CASSLGTQSSYNSPLHF,.,TRBJ1-6,.,TRBV4-2
TGTGCCAGCAGTTTATGGGCTAGCGGGGGGGCCGGGGAGCTGTTTTTT,CASSLWASGGAGELFF,TRBD2,TRBJ2-2,.,TRBV27
TGTGCCAGCAGCGTAGCGGGGGAAAGTGGTGAAAAACTGTTTTTT,CASSVAGESGEKLFF,.,TRBJ1-4,.,TRBV9
TGCAGCGTTGAAGATCGCCGGGACTACGAGCAGTACTTC,CSVEDRRDYEQYF,.,TRBJ2-7,.,TRBV29-1
TGTGCCAGCAGTGAGACCGGGACAGGGGTTAACTATGGCTACACCTTC,CASSETGTGVNYGYTF,TRBD1,TRBJ1-2,.,TRBV6-4
TGTGCCAGCAGCTTATCGGGACAGGGGTTAAACACTGAAGCTTTCTTT,CASSLSGQGLNTEAFF,TRBD1,TRBJ1-1,.,TRBV11-3
TGTGCCAGCAGTTACTCGGCAGGGGTGGAAAACACCATATATTTT,CASSYSAGVENTIYF,.,TRBJ1-3,.,TRBV6-5
TGTGCCAGCTTCCCGGGACAGGGACCTACCAATAACTATGGCTACACCTTC,CASFPGQGPTNNYGYTF,TRBD1,TRBJ1-2,few,TRBV6-4
TGTGCCAGCAGTGGGGGGACAGGGAGGGGAGAGACCCAGTACTTC,CASSGGTGRGETQYF,TRBD1,TRBJ2-5,.,TRBV2
TGTGCCAGCAGTCGATCGGGTGAAAAACTGTTTTTT,CASSRSGEKLFF,.,TRBJ1-4,.,TRBV12-3/TRBV12-4
TGCAGCGTTGAAACTAGCGGGGGCTCCTACGAGCAGTACTTC,CSVETSGGSYEQYF,TRBD2,TRBJ2-7,.,TRBV29-1
TGTGCCAGCAGCCTAGGGACCGGGGAAAACACTGAAGCTTTCTTT,CASSLGTGENTEAFF,.,TRBJ1-1,.,TRBV9
TGCAGCGTCTTAGGCCCGGCAGGATATGGCTACACCTTC,CSVLGPAGYGYTF,.,TRBJ1-2,.,TRBV29-1
TGTGCCAGCAGCTTAGCCGCCAGGGCGGGGCCCTACAATGAGCAGTTCTTC,CASSLAARAGPYNEQFF,.,TRBJ2-1,.,TRBV7-2
TGTGCCAGCAGCTTAGATTTAGGGGGTCAAACAGATACGCAGTATTTT,CASSLDLGGQTDTQYF,.,TRBJ2-3,.,TRBV11-2
TGTGCCAGCAGTCCAGACAGGTTCTACGAGCAGTACTTC,CASSPDRFYEQYF,.,TRBJ2-7,.,TRBV6-5
TGCGCCAGCAGCCGAACGGTCCCAGGGAGGGGAGGCTACACCTTC,CASSRTVPGRGGYTF,.,TRBJ1-2,few,TRBV4-1